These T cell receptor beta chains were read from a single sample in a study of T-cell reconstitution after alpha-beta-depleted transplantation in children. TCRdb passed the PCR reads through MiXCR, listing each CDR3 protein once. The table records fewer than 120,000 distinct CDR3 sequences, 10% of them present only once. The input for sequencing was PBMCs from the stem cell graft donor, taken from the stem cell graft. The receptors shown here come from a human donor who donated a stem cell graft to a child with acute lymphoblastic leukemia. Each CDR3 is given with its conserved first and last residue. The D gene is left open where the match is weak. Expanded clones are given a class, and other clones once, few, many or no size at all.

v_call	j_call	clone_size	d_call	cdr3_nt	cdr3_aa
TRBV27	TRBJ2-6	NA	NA	TGTGCCAGCAGCCCACAGGGTATCGGGGCCAACGGCCTGACTTTC	CASSPQGIGANGLTF
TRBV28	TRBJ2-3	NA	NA	TGTGCCAGCAGTTCGTACTGGGTTACAGGATCGACGCAGTATTTT	CASSSYWVTGSTQYF
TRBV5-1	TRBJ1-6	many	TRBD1	TGCGCCAGCAGCCTTCGACAGGGGGACTCACCCCTCCACTTT	CASSLRQGDSPLHF
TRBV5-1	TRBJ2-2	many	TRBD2	TGCGCCAGCAGCTTGGTAGGACTAGCGACCACCGGGGAGCTGTTTTTT	CASSLVGLATTGELFF
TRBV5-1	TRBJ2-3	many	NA	TGCGCCAGCAGCCAACAGGGAACAGATACGCAGTATTTT	CASSQQGTDTQYF
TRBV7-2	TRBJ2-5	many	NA	TGTGCCAGCAGCTTATCCCGGGATGGGACCCAGTACTTC	CASSLSRDGTQYF
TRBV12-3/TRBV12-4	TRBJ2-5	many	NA	TGTGCCAGCAGTTCTAGGATGCAAGAGACCCAGTACTTC	CASSSRMQETQYF
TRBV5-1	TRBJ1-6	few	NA	TGCGCCAGCAGCGGGGCCGGGGAAAGCTCCTATAATTCACCCCTCCACTTT	CASSGAGESSYNSPLHF
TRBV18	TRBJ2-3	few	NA	TGTGCCAGCTCACCCAAAGATACGCAGTATTTT	CASSPKDTQYF
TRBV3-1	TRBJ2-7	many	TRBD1	TGTGCCAGCAGCCAAGACATAGGGCAGGGGGCCTACGAGCAGTACTTC	CASSQDIGQGAYEQYF
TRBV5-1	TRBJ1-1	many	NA	TGCGCCAGCAGCTTGGTTGCGGGGAACACTGAAGCTTTCTTT	CASSLVAGNTEAFF
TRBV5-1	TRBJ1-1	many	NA	TGCGCCAGCAGCTTGGGCGCTGAAGCTTTCTTT	CASSLGAEAFF
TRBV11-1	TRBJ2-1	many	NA	TGTGCCAGCAGCTTACTAGCGAGCTCCTACAATGAGCAGTTCTTC	CASSLLASSYNEQFF
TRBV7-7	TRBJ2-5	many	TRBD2	TGTGCTAGCAGCTCAACTAGCGGGGGGGCCGGGGAGACCCAGTACTTC	CASSSTSGGAGETQYF
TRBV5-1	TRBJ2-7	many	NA	TGCGCCAGCAGCATACGGACATCAACCGCGGGAGAGCAGTACTTC	CASSIRTSTAGEQYF
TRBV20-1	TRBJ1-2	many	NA	TGCAGTGCTACAGGGACGAGCTATGGCTACACCTTC	CSATGTSYGYTF
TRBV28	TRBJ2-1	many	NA	TGTGCCAGCAGTTTATTACTGGGAGAGCAGTTCTTC	CASSLLLGEQFF
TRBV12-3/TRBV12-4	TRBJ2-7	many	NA	TGTGCCAGCAGTTTTCGGTCCTACGAGCAGTACTTC	CASSFRSYEQYF
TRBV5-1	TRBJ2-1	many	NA	TGCGCCAGCAGCTTGTCTTTGGGCGGATCCTACAATGAGCAGTTCTTC	CASSLSLGGSYNEQFF
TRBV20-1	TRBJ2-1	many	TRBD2	TGCAGTGCGTCTAGCGGGAGGGAGTACAATGAGCAGTTCTTC	CSASSGREYNEQFF
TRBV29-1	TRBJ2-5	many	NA	TGCAGCGTTGAAAAGGCTCCAGCAGAGGAGACCCAGTACTTC	CSVEKAPAEETQYF
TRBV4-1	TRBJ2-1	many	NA	TGCGCCAGCAGCCAAGGACTAGAGGCATACAATGAGCAGTTCTTC	CASSQGLEAYNEQFF
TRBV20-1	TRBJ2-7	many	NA	TGCAGTGCTAGCGAATACGTGACACTCGAGCAGTACTTC	CSASEYVTLEQYF
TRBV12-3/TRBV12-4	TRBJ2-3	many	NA	TGTGCCAGCAGCCCTAGGTGGGATACGCAGTATTTT	CASSPRWDTQYF
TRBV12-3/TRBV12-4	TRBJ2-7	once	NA	TGTGCCAGCAGTATGAATGCGGGTGACTCCTCCTACGAGCAGTACTTC	CASSMNAGDSSYEQYF
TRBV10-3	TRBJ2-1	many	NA	TGTGCCATCAGTGACCAACTAGCCGCGCAGTTCTTC	CAISDQLAAQFF
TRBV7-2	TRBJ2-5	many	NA	TGTGCCAGCAGCTTAGCGTCCGGATGGCAGGGGGAGACCCAGTACTTC	CASSLASGWQGETQYF
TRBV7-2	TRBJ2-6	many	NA	TGTGCCAGCAGCTTAAGCTCTGGGGCCAACGTCCTGACTTTC	CASSLSSGANVLTF
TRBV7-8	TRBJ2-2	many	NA	TGTGCCAGCGGTCTTGGCAGGCCCCTGATAGGGGAGCTGTTTTTT	CASGLGRPLIGELFF
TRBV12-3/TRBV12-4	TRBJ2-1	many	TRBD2	TGTGCCAGCAGTCCTAGCGGGGGTCTATCCAATGAGCAGTTCTTC	CASSPSGGLSNEQFF
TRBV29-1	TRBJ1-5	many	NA	TGCAGCGTTGGGACAATGGGGCAGCCCCAGCATTTT	CSVGTMGQPQHF
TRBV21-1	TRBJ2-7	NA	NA	TGTGCCAGCAGCAAAGGCAACGGGCCCCCCTACGAGCAGTACTTC	CASSKGNGPPYEQYF
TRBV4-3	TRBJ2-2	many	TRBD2	TGCGCCAGCAGCCAATCCCGAATGGGAGCGGGGGGGCCCTCTGCGAACACCGGGGAGCTGTTTTTT	CASSQSRMGAGGPSANTGELFF
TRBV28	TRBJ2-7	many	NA	TGTGCCAGCAGTTTAATCAGCGCCCCGGAGAACGAGCAGTACTTC	CASSLISAPENEQYF
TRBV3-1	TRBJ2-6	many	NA	TGTGCCAGCAGCCAAAGCTCTGGGGCCAACGTCCTGACTTTC	CASSQSSGANVLTF
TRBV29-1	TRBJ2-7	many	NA	TGCAGCGTTGAGGGGGCAGGAATGCGTACCTACGAGCAGTACTTC	CSVEGAGMRTYEQYF
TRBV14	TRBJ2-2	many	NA	TGTGCCAGCAGCCAAGATTTTGGGACGGTGAACACCGGGGAGCTGTTTTTT	CASSQDFGTVNTGELFF
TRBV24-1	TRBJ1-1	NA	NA	TGTGCCACTCGAATGAACACTGAAGCTTTCTTT	CATRMNTEAFF
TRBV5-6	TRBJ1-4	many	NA	TGTGCCAGCAGCTTGGGCCAGCGTAATGAAAAACTGTTTTTT	CASSLGQRNEKLFF
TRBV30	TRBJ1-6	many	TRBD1	TGTGCCTGGAGTCTCCAGACAGGGGTGCCACCCCTCCACTTT	CAWSLQTGVPPLHF
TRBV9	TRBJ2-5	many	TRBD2	TGTGCCAGCAGCGTAGAAGCGGGGACTAGCGGGGAAGAGACCCAGTACTTC	CASSVEAGTSGEETQYF
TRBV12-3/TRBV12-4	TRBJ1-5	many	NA	TGTGCCAGCAGTTTAAAAGCCATCGGGGTTAGCAATCAGCCCCAGCATTTT	CASSLKAIGVSNQPQHF
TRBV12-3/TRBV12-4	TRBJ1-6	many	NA	TGTGCCAGCAGGTCAACAGGGTTTGGGAATTCACCCCTCCACTTT	CASRSTGFGNSPLHF
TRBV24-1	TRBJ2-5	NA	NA	TGTGCCACCAGTGATCCACAAAAGGAGACCCAGTACTTC	CATSDPQKETQYF
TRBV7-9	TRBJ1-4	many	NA	TGTGCCAGCAGCTTAACTAGGGGCCCGAATGAAAAACTGTTTTTT	CASSLTRGPNEKLFF
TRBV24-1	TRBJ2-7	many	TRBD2	TGTGCCACCAGTGATTCCCGGACTAGGACCTACGAGCAGTACTTC	CATSDSRTRTYEQYF
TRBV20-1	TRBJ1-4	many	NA	TGCAGTGCTAGGGGCGGGCCTAATGAAAAACTGTTTTTT	CSARGGPNEKLFF
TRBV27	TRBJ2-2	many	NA	TGTGCCAGCAGTCCTAGATACAGGGCGAACACCGGGGAGCTGTTTTTT	CASSPRYRANTGELFF
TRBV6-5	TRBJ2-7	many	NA	TGTGCCAGCACCCCAGGACGCGAGGGCCACTACGAGCAGTACTTC	CASTPGREGHYEQYF
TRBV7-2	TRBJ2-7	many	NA	TGTGCCAGCAGCCCAGGGCCAGGGTCTTCCTACGAGCAGTACTTC	CASSPGPGSSYEQYF
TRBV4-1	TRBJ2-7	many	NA	TGCGCCAGCAGCCAAGTCTTGGAGGGGACCGAGCAGTACTTC	CASSQVLEGTEQYF
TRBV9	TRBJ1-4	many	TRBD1	TGTGCCAGCAGCGCGACTCTCGGGACAGATAATGAAAAACTGTTTTTT	CASSATLGTDNEKLFF
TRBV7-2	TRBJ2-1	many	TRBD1	TGTGCCAGCAGCTTAGGTGGGACAGGGTCCTACAATGAGCAGTTCTTC	CASSLGGTGSYNEQFF
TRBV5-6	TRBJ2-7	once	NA	TGTGCCATGGGCTTTAGGCGCGAGCAGTACTTC	CAMGFRREQYF
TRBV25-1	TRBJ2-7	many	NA	TGTGCCAGCAAGGGCCTCGACTACGAGCAGTACTTC	CASKGLDYEQYF
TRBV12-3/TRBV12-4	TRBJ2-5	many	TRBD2	TGTGCCAGCAGTTTAGGCCGACTAGCGGGGGGGTGGGAGACCCAGTACTTC	CASSLGRLAGGWETQYF
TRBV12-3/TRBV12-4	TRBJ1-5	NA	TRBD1	TGTGCCAGCAGTGTCTTACAGGGGGCCAATCAGCCCCAGCATTTT	CASSVLQGANQPQHF
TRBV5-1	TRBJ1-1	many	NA	TGCGCCAGCAGCTTGGGGCAGGGCCCCACTGAAGCTTTCTTT	CASSLGQGPTEAFF
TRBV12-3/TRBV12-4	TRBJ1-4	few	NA	TGTGCCAGCAGTTCCCAAGAGTGGGATCTTATTTCAACTAATGAAAAACTGTTTTTT	CASSSQEWDLISTNEKLFF